The rows below give T cell receptor beta chains drawn from one sample of a study of blood T cell repertoires in COVID-19. The repertoire was sequenced with immunoSEQ multiplex PCR; TCRdb's copy has only in-frame clones and lacks some. Among under 250,000 clones listed, approximately 84% were seen once. The sample taken for sequencing was PBMCs or T cells enriched from blood (not recorded which). All receptors come from a man aged 35 to 55 who had recovered from COVID-19. The conserved cysteine and the conserved F or W are not part of the CDR3 here. Fields, in order: CDR3 length, V gene, J gene, clone size, CDR3 protein. Where a row states a size, it is once, few, many or the class of an expanded clone; other rows omit it.

15,TRBV19,TRBJ1-1,NA,ASSPNRDRGRETEAF
11,TRBV28,TRBJ1-2,NA,ASSTYRRVGYT
12,TRBV2,TRBJ2-5,once,ASSERRFIGTQY
10,TRBV12-3/TRBV12-4,TRBJ1-5,NA,ASSRGGQPQH
13,TRBV6-4,TRBJ1-3,NA,ASSDGQGAGNTIY
16,TRBV7-9,TRBJ2-3,NA,ASSVSTGWGGNTDTQY
14,TRBV19,TRBJ1-4,NA,ASSIMWSGGNEKLF
14,TRBV19,TRBJ2-7,NA,ASSIGSYFSDYEQY
8,TRBV30,TRBJ2-3,NA,APRKRRAY
12,TRBV28,TRBJ2-5,once,ASSLPGQQETQY
13,TRBV6-6,TRBJ2-1,NA,ASTGSGSSYNEQF
14,TRBV5-1,TRBJ1-4,NA,ASSRTGDATNEKLF
13,TRBV12-5,TRBJ1-5,NA,ASGFHINSNQPQH
10,TRBV5-1,TRBJ2-1,NA,ASSDTGDEQF
13,TRBV5-6,TRBJ2-1,NA,ASSASYPSYNEQF
14,TRBV4-3,TRBJ1-5,once,ASSQDSGRGGQPQH
14,TRBV7-8,TRBJ2-2,NA,ASSFRSGTNTGELF
12,TRBV30,TRBJ1-5,NA,AWSFGTGNQPQH
11,TRBV5-4,TRBJ1-2,NA,ASSLDPGVGYT
12,TRBV19,TRBJ1-5,NA,ASSGGWDNQPQH
12,TRBV3-1/TRBV3-2,TRBJ1-1,NA,ASSQGFMNTEAF
14,TRBV5-1,TRBJ1-4,NA,ASSLMRGPTNEKLF
13,TRBV6-5,TRBJ1-4,NA,ASSRQGATNEKLF
11,TRBV2,TRBJ1-2,NA,ASRVDREGGYT
13,TRBV6-5,TRBJ1-2,NA,ASRPSQGADYGYT
16,TRBV27,TRBJ2-3,NA,ASSKRTSGGAYTDTQY
15,TRBV12-5,TRBJ2-3,few,ASGLVRGADSTDTQY
14,TRBV10-3,TRBJ1-1,few,AINPGQGARNTEAF
13,TRBV7-2,TRBJ1-1,NA,ASSLRGGMNTEAF
15,TRBV18,TRBJ1-6,once,ASSLDSGPGGNSPLH
12,TRBV28,TRBJ1-1,NA,ASSPGQPVTEAF
11,TRBV5-4,TRBJ2-1,NA,ASSLGKTSEQF
11,TRBV4-3,TRBJ1-6,NA,ASSQRENSPLH
14,TRBV4-1,TRBJ2-1,NA,ASSRTLSGSYNEQF
11,TRBV3-1/TRBV3-2,TRBJ1-1,NA,ASSHARGTEAF
12,TRBV27,TRBJ1-4,NA,ASSPQEPGEKLF
14,TRBV9,TRBJ2-5,NA,ASSVGWRGGEETQY
13,TRBV4-3,TRBJ2-3,NA,ASSLQHRAADTQY
11,TRBV19,TRBJ2-7,NA,ASSITSGYEQY
11,TRBV3-1/TRBV3-2,TRBJ1-2,NA,ASSIRANYGYT